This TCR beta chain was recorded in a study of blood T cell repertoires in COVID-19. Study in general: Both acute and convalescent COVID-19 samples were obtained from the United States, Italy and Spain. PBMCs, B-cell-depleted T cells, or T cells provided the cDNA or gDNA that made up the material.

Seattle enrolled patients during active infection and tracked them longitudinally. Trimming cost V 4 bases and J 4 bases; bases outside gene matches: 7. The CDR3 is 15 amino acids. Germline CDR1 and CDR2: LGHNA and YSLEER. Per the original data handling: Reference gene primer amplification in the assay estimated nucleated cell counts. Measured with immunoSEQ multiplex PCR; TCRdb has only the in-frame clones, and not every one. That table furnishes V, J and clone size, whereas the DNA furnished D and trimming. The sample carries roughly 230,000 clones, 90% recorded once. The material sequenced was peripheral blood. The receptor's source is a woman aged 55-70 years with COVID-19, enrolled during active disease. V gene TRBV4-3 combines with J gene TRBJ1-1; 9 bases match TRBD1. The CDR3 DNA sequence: TGCGCCAGCAGCCGCGGGACAGGGATTCCCACTGAAGCTTTCTTT. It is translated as CASSRGTGIPTEAFF.